This T cell receptor beta chain was captured by sequencing in a study of T cells in Graves' hyperthyroidism and ophthalmopathy. Study context: Peripheral blood was taken when the disease was first diagnosed, before any treatment began.

RNA transcripts provided the source from which TCR beta CDR3 regions were amplified. The HTBI primer set served for first-round RT-PCR of the TCR CDR3. Using its own MiXCR run on the multiplex PCR reads, TCRdb lists one record per CDR3 protein. This table has roughly 720,000 distinct CDR3 sequences, 15% to 20% appearing once. The study, taken as a whole, reports: In blood, most of the thyroid clonotypes expanded above 0.001 were also present. A 13 V-J model separated ophthalmopathy from stable hyperthyroidism.

Points on this clonotype: Its cognate antigen is unknown.

The sample comprised blood. This sequence originates from a man over 45 with Graves' hyperthyroidism.

CDR3 residues: CASSLDGTVISYEQYF. The CDR3 region has the DNA TGTGCCAGCAGCTTAGATGGGACCGTTATTTCCTACGAGCAGTACTTC. The J gene is TRBJ2-7, the V gene TRBV7-6; D tentatively fits TRBD1 or TRBD2 (5 bases each). This CDR3 region has 16 residues. Germline assignment: CDR1 SGHVS and CDR2 FNYEAQ. Trimming took off 1 base at V and 1 base at J, with 14 bases between the two ends.